This is a list of T cell receptor beta chains from one sample in a study of lymphopenia after photon versus proton radiotherapy. TCRdb keeps only in-frame clones here, not all; method: immunoSEQ multiplex PCR. The profile shows 65,000 to 90,000 clones, approximately 90% of them singletons. The sample here was peripheral blood, taken from a patient treated with photon-based radiotherapy. The receptors here all came from a woman aged 40 to 50 with cholangiocarcinoma. The CDR3 runs from the conserved cysteine through the conserved F or W. A D gene is named only where the DNA matches it firmly. For some rows the clone size is stated as once, few or many, or as a class when expanded; others skip it.

v_call: TRBV28
d_call: TRBD2
j_call: TRBJ2-5
clone_size: -
cdr3_nt: TGTGCCAGCAGTCCCTCCGGGAGGGAACGTTTAGAGACCCAGTACTTC
cdr3_aa: CASSPSGRERLETQYF

v_call: TRBV5-1
d_call: -
j_call: TRBJ1-1
clone_size: -
cdr3_nt: TGCGCCAGCAGCTCCCACCAGGGTAACACTGAAGCTTTCTTT
cdr3_aa: CASSSHQGNTEAFF

v_call: TRBV7-2
d_call: -
j_call: TRBJ2-3
clone_size: -
cdr3_nt: TGTGCCAGCAGCTTAGGGCTCGGCACAGATACGCAGTATTTT
cdr3_aa: CASSLGLGTDTQYF

v_call: TRBV6-5
d_call: -
j_call: TRBJ2-7
clone_size: -
cdr3_nt: TGTGCCAGCAGTCCAACAGGTAGAAGCTCCTACGAGCAGTACTTC
cdr3_aa: CASSPTGRSSYEQYF

v_call: TRBV28
d_call: -
j_call: TRBJ1-2
clone_size: -
cdr3_nt: TGTGCCAGCAGTTTACCCAGATCGGGTAACTATGGCTACACCTTC
cdr3_aa: CASSLPRSGNYGYTF

v_call: TRBV6-1
d_call: -
j_call: TRBJ2-5
clone_size: few
cdr3_nt: TGTGCCAGCAGTGAAGCAAGCCTCGCGGAGACCCAGTACTTC
cdr3_aa: CASSEASLAETQYF

v_call: TRBV5-1
d_call: TRBD1
j_call: TRBJ1-4
clone_size: -
cdr3_nt: TGCGCCAGCGCGATCAACAGGGGTAATGAAAAACTGTTTTTT
cdr3_aa: CASAINRGNEKLFF

v_call: TRBV7-9
d_call: -
j_call: TRBJ2-2
clone_size: -
cdr3_nt: TGTGCCAGCAGCTTTAACACCGGGGAGCTGTTTTTT
cdr3_aa: CASSFNTGELFF

v_call: TRBV6-1
d_call: TRBD1
j_call: TRBJ1-1
clone_size: -
cdr3_nt: TGTGCCAGCAGCCCGGACAGGGCCCGGGGCACTGAAGCTTTCTTT
cdr3_aa: CASSPDRARGTEAFF

v_call: TRBV4-1
d_call: TRBD2
j_call: TRBJ2-5
clone_size: -
cdr3_nt: TGCGCCAGCAGCCAAGGGGAGGGGAAGTGGCCGGAGACCCAGTACTTC
cdr3_aa: CASSQGEGKWPETQYF

v_call: TRBV6-6
d_call: -
j_call: TRBJ1-1
clone_size: -
cdr3_nt: TGTGCCAGCAGTTACTCGGGGGGAATGAACACTGAAGCTTTCTTT
cdr3_aa: CASSYSGGMNTEAFF

v_call: TRBV28
d_call: -
j_call: TRBJ1-1
clone_size: -
cdr3_nt: TGTGCCATACTAGGGACATCGGATAGAGGGGCTTTCTTT
cdr3_aa: CAILGTSDRGAFF

v_call: TRBV2
d_call: -
j_call: TRBJ1-5
clone_size: -
cdr3_nt: TGTGCCAGCAAAGGAGGCGGGTTTAGCAATCAGCCCCAGCATTTT
cdr3_aa: CASKGGGFSNQPQHF

v_call: TRBV5-1
d_call: TRBD1
j_call: TRBJ1-6
clone_size: once
cdr3_nt: TGCGCCAGCAGCTCCGGGACAGATAATTCACCCCTCCACTTT
cdr3_aa: CASSSGTDNSPLHF

v_call: TRBV30
d_call: -
j_call: TRBJ2-7
clone_size: -
cdr3_nt: TGTGCCTGGAGTGGCGCAGATTCCTCCTACGAGCAGTACTTC
cdr3_aa: CAWSGADSSYEQYF

v_call: TRBV5-1
d_call: -
j_call: TRBJ2-7
clone_size: -
cdr3_nt: TGCGCCAGCAGCCCCGGGGGCCTGGGCGAGCAGTACTTC
cdr3_aa: CASSPGGLGEQYF